This T cell receptor (beta chain) emerged from a study of neoadjuvant anti-PD-1 for oral cavity cancer. The CDR3 extends over 12 amino acids. The germline V gene encodes CDR1 MNHNS and CDR2 SASEGT. V was shortened by 4 bases and J by 4 bases, with 5 bases between the two germline ends. The method was immunoSEQ multiplex PCR; TCRdb's version includes in-frame clones alone and lacks a portion of them. The table shows approximately 23,000 clones, with under 55% occurring only once. Stated time point: after neoadjuvant nivolumab, at surgical resection. The chain joins TRBV6-1 to TRBJ1-5; possible D gene TRBD1, 5 bases. The clonotype was recovered from a person between 35 and 79 years old with oral cavity squamous cell carcinoma. Sequences were derived from tumor tissue, sampled after nivolumab (anti-PD-1) treatment. The DNA for the CDR3 is TGTGCCAGCAGTGCAGGGAATCAGCCCCAGCATTTT. It specifies CASSAGNQPQHF.